This T cell receptor beta chain comes out of a study of shared clonotypes between healthy human individuals. Findings and limits, study-wide: The study sampled only blood, and tissue repertoires likely differ.

Trimming removed 3 bases from V and 7 bases from J; junction bases left unmatched: 9. CDR3 length: 14 residues. Germline CDR1 reads LNHDA; CDR2 reads SQIVND (reference sequence). About this clone: Its antigen is still unknown.

TCRdb's table, derived via immunoSEQ multiplex PCR, lists solely in-frame clones and lacks some. The repertoire holds about 450,000 clones, approximately 79% seen once, with approximately 12% in the top ten. This TCR derives from a woman in her thirties or forties in good health. Some clones in this sample may be carry-over from other donors' samples. The genes are TRBV19 and TRBJ2-7; 7 nucleotides match TRBD1. Sequences were obtained from PBMCs. The CDR3 DNA is TGTGCCAGTAGTATCGGCGCAGGGGGTAGTGAGCAGTACTTC. This sequence encodes CASSIGAGGSEQYF.